The next 5 T cell receptor beta chains were all read from a single sample in a study of molecular identifiers for immune sequencing clone quantification. TCRdb reprocessed the PCR reads via MiXCR and lists one record per CDR3 protein. The sample has 460,000 or so distinct CDR3 sequences, about 25% seen once; the top ten hold approximately 0.8%. Material for sequencing was naive CD8+ T cells from blood, with Jurkat cell RNA spiked in. Subset defined: FACS-sorted CD8+CD4-CCR7+CD45RA+ naive T cells. The receptor set was obtained from a human donor in good health. Some libraries in this study had Jurkat cell RNA spiked in.

In this sample, this clonotype turned up a few times. The rearrangement joins TRBV5-4 to TRBJ2-5; 8 positions agree with TRBD2. The junction had 2 bases not matched to a gene; V was cut back by 0 bases and J by 4 bases. Germline V gene lookup returns CDR1 SGHNT and CDR2 YYREEE (reference sequence). This CDR3 has 14 amino acids. The CDR3 is CASSLGRGGETQYF. DNA of the CDR3: TGTGCCAGCAGCTTGGGCCGGGGGGGAGAGACCCAGTACTTC.

This clonotype was observed many times. This chain connects TRBV4-3 to TRBJ2-7; D is undetermined. Trimming took off 1 base at V and 2 bases at J, with 12 bases between the two ends. CDR1 and CDR2 (germline): LGHNA, YSLEER. This CDR3 spans 15 amino acids. In DNA, the CDR3 is TGCGCCAGCAGCCAAGTAATTTCCAGCACCTACGAGCAGTACTTC. Translation: CASSQVISSTYEQYF.

About this clonotype itself: Just one base apart from a much larger clone, this may be a read error. The chain employs TRBV13 and TRBJ1-4; TRBD1 is a possible D gene (6 bases). This CDR3 contains 14 residues. CDR1 is PRHDT, CDR2 FYEKMQ, per germline (reference sequence). The CDR3: CANSQTGPNEKLFF. Here the CDR3 DNA reads TGTGCCAACAGCCAGACAGGACCAAATGAAAAACTGTTTTTT.

This clonotype was observed a few times. The rearrangement joins TRBV27 to TRBJ2-7; possible D gene TRBD1, 7 bases. This CDR3 is built from 11 residues. CDR1 is MNHEY and CDR2 is SMNVEV in the germline V gene (reference sequence). The germline V and J ends were trimmed by 8 bases and 7 bases, with 12 bases remaining between them. The DNA for the CDR3 is TGTGCCAGCGGAGCAGGGGGGGAGCAGTACTTC. As protein: CASGAGGEQYF.

The chain recombines TRBV14 with TRBJ2-7; D unclear. CDR3 size: 13 residues. V was trimmed by 8 bases and J by 0 bases, leaving 11 bases between them. CDR1 is SGHDN and CDR2 is FVKESK in the germline V gene. The CDR3 nucleotides are TGTGCCAGCGGCCTCCGCAGCTCCTACGAGCAGTACTTC. Protein product: CASGLRSSYEQYF.